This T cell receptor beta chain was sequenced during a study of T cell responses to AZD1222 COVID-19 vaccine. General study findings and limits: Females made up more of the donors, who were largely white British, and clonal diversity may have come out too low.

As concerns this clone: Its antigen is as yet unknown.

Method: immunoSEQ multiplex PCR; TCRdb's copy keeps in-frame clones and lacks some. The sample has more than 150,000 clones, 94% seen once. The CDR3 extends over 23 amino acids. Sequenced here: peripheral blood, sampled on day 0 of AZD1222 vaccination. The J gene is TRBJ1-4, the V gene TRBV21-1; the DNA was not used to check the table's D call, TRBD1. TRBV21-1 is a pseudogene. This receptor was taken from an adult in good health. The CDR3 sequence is CASSRVRLDTGTGVVCTNEKLFF. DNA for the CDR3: TGTGCCAGCAGCCGTGTCCGATTAGATACCGGGACAGGGGTGGTTTGCACTAATGAAAAACTGTTTTTT.